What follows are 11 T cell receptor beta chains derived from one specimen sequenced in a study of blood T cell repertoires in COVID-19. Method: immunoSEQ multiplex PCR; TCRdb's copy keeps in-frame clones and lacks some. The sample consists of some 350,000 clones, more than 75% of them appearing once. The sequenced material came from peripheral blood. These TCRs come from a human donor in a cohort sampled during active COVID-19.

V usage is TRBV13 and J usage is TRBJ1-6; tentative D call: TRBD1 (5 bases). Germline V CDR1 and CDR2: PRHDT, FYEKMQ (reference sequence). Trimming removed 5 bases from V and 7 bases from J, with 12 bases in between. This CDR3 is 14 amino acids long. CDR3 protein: CASSLIRANSPLHF. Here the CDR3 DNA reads TGTGCCAGCAGCCTGATCAGGGCCAATTCACCCCTCCACTTT.

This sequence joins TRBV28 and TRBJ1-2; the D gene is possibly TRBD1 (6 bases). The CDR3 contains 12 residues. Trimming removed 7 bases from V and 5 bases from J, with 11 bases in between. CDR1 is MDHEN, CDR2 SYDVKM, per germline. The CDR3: CASTSGDYGYTF. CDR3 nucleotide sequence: TGTGCCAGCACCTCAGGGGATTATGGCTACACCTTC.

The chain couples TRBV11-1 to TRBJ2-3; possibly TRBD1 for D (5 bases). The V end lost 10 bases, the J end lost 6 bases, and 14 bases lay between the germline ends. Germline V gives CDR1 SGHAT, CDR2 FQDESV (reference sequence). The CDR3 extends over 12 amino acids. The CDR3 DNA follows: TGTGCCACCAGGGCGCGAGGCGATACGCAGTATTTT. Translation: CATRARGDTQYF.

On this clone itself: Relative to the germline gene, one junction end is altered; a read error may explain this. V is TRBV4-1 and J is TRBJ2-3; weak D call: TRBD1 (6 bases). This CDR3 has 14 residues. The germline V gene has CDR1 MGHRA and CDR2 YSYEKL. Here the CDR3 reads CASSQGQATNTQYF. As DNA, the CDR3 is TGCGCCAGCAGCCAAGGACAGGCCACAAATACGCAGTATTTT.

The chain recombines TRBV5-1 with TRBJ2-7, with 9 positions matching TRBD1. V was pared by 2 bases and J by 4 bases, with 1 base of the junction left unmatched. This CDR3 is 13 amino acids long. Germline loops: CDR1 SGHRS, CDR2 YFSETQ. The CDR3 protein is CASSLGTGYEQYF. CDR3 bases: TGCGCCAGCAGCTTAGGGACAGGGTACGAGCAGTACTTC.

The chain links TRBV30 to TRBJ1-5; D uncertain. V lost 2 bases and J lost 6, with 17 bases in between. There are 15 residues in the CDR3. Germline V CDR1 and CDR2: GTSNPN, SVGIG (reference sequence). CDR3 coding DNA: TGTGCCTGGAGTAGGGCCCCGGGGAGTAGTCAGCCCCAGCATTTT. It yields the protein CAWSRAPGSSQPQHF.

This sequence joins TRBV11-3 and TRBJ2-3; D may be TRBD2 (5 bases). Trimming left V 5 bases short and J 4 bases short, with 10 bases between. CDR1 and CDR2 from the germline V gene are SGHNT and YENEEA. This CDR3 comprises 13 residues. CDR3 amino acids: CASSREGSDTQYF. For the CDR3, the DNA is TGTGCCAGCAGCCGAGAGGGATCAGATACGCAGTATTTT.

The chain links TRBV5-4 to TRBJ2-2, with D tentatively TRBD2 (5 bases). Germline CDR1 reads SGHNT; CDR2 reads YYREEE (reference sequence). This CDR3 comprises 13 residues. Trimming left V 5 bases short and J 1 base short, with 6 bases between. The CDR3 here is CASRAGNTGELFF. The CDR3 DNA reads TGTGCCAGCAGGGCGGGGAACACCGGGGAGCTGTTTTTT.

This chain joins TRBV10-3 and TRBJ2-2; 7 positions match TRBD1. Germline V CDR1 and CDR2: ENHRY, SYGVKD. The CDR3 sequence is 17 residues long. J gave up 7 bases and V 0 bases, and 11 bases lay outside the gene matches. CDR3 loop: CAISESSGRGQVGELFF. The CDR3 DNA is TGTGCCATCAGTGAGTCGAGTGGAAGGGGGCAGGTCGGGGAGCTGTTTTTT.

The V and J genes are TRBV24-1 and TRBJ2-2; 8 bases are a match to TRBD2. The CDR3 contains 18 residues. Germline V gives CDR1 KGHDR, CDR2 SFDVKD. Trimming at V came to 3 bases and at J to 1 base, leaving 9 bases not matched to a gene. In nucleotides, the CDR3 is TGTGCCACCAGTGATCCTCGGGAGGGACACGGGAACACCGGGGAGCTGTTTTTT. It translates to CATSDPREGHGNTGELFF.

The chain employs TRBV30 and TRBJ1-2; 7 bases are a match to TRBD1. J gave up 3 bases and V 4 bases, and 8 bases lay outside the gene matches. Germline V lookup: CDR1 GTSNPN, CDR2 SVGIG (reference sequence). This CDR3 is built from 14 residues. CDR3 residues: CAWTPDRIYYGYTF. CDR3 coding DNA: TGTGCCTGGACCCCGGACAGGATTTACTATGGCTACACCTTC.